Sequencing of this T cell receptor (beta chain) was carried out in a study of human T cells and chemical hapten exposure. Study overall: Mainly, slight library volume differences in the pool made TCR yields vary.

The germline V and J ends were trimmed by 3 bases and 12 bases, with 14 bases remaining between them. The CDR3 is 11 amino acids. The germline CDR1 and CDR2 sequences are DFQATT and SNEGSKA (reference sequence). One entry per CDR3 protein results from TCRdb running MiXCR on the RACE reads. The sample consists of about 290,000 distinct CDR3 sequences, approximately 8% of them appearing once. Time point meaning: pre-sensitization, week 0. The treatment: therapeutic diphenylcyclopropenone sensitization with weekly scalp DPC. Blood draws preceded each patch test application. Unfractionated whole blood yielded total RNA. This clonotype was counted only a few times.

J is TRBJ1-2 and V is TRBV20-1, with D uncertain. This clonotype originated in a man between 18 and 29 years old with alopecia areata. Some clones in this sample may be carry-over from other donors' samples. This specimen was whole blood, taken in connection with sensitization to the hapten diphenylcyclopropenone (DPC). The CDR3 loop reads CSARRTLGNTF. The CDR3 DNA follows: TGCAGTGCTAGGCGGACCCTTGGTAACACCTTC.